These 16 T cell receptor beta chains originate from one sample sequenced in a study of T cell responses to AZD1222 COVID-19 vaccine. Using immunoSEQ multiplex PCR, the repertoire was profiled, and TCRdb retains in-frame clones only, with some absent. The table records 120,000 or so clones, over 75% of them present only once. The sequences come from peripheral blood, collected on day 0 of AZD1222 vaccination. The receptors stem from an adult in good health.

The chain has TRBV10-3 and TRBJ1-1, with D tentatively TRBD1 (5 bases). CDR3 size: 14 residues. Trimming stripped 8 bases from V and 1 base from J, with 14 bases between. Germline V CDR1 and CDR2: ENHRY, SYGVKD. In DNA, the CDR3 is TGTGCCATCGCCGAGGGACCTAAGAACACTGAAGCTTTCTTT. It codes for CAIAEGPKNTEAFF.

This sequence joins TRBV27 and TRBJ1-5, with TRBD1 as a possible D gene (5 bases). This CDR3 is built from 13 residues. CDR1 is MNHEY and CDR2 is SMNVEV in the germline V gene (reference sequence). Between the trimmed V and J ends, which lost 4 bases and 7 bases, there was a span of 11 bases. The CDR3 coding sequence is TGTGCCAGCAGTTGGGGGGAGGGCCAGCCCCAGCATTTT. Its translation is CASSWGEGQPQHF.

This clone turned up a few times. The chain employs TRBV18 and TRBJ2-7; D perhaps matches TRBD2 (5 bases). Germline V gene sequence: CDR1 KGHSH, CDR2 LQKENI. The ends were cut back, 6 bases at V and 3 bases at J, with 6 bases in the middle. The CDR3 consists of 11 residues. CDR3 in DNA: TGTGCCAGCTCGGGAGACTACGAGCAGTACTTC. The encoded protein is CASSGDYEQYF. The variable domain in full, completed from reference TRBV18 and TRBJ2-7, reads NAGVMQNPRHLVRRRGQEARLRCSPMKGHSHVYWYRQLPEEGLKFMVYLQKENIIDESGMPKERFSAEFPKEGPSILRIQQVVRGDSAAYFCASSGDYEQYFGPGTRLTVT.

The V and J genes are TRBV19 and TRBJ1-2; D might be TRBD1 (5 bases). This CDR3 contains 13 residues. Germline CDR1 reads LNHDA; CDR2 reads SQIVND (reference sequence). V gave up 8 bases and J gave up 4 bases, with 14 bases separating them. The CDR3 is CASSQGTSYGYTF. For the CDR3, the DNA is TGTGCCAGTTCCCAGGGTACCAGCTATGGCTACACCTTC.

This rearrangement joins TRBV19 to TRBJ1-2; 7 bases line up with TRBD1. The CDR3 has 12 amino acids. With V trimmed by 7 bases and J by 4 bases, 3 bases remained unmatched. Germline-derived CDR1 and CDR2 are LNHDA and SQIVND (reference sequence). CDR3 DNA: TGTGCCAGTACCGCAGGGGGCTATGGCTACACCTTC. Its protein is CASTAGGYGYTF.

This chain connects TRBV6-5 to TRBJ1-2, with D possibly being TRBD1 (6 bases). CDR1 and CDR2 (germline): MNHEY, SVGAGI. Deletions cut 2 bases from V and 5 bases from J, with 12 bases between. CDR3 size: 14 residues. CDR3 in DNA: TGTGCCAGCAGTTACGCAGGGGACGGGTATGGCTACACCTTC. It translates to CASSYAGDGYGYTF.

The CDR3 loop reads CASSLAPGADTQYF. The DNA of the CDR3 is TGTGCCAGCAGCTTGGCTCCGGGAGCAGATACGCAGTATTTT. The rearrangement joins TRBV11-3 to TRBJ2-3, with D possibly TRBD2 on 6 matching bases. Germline V gene data show CDR1 as SGHNT and CDR2 as YENEEA. V gave up 3 bases and J gave up 4 bases, with 11 bases separating them. The CDR3 is 14 residues long.

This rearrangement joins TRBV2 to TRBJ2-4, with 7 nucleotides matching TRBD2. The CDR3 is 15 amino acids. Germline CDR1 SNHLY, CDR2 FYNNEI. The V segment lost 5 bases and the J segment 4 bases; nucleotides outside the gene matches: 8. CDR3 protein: CASSMGGSEKNIQYF. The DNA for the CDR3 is TGTGCCAGCAGTATGGGGGGGTCGGAGAAAAACATTCAGTACTTC. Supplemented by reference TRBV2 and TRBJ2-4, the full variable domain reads EPEVTQTPSHQVTQMGQEVILRCVPISNHLYFYWYRQILGQKVEFLVSFYNNEISEKSEIFDDQFSVERPDGSNFTLKIRSTKLEDSAMYFCASSMGGSEKNIQYFGAGTRLSVL.

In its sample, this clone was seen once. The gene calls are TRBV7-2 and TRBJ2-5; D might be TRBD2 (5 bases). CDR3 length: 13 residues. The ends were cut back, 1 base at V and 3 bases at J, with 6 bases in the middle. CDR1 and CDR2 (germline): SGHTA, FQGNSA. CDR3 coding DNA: TGTGCCAGCAGCTTAGGGGGAGAAGAGACCCAGTACTTC. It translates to CASSLGGEETQYF.

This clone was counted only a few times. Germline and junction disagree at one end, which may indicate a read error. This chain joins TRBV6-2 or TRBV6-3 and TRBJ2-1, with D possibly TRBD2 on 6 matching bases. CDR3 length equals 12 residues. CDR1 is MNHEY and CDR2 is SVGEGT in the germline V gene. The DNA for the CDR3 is TGTGCCAGCAGTTCCCTGGGGAGGTCGGGTGTCTTC. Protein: CASSSLGRSGVF.

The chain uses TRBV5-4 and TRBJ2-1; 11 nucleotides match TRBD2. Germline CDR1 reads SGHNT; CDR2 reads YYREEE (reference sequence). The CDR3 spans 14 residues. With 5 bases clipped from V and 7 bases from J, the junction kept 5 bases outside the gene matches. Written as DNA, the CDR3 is TGTGCCAGCAGGTTTAGCGGGGGGGCGAATGAGCAGTTCTTC. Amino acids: CASRFSGGANEQFF.

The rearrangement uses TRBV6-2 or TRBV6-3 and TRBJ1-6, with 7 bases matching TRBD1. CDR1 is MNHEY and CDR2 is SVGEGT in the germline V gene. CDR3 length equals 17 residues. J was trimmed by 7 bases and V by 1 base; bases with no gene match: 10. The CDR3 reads CASSYLKQGSQNSPLHF. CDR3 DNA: TGTGCCAGCAGTTACTTGAAACAGGGGTCGCAGAATTCACCCCTCCACTTT.

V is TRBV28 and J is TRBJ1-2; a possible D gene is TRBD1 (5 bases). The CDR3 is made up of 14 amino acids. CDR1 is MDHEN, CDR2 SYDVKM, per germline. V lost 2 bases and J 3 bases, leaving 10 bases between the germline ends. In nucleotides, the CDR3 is TGTGCCAGCAGTTTAGCAGGGCCTGACTATGGCTACACCTTC. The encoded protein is CASSLAGPDYGYTF.

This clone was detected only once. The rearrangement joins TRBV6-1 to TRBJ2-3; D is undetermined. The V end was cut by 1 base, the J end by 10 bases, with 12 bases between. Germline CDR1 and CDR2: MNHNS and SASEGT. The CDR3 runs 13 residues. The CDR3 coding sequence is TGTGCCAGCAGTGAAGAGGGCCTACGGTCGCAGTATTTT. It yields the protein CASSEEGLRSQYF.

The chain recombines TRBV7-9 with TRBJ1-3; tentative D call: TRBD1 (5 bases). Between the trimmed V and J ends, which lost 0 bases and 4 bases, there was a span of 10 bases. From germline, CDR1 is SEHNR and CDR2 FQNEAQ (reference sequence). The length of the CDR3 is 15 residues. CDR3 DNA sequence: TGTGCCAGCAGCTTAGCCGGGACCCAAGGAAACACCATATATTTT. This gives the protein CASSLAGTQGNTIYF.

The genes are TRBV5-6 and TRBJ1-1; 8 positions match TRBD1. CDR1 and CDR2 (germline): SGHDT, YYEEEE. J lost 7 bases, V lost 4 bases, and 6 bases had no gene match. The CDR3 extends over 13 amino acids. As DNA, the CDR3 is TGTGCCAGCAGCGCAGGGACAGGACTTGAAGCTTTCTTT. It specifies CASSAGTGLEAFF.